A selection of T cell receptor beta chains follows, all from one sample in a study of blood T cell repertoires in COVID-19. The repertoire was sequenced with immunoSEQ multiplex PCR; TCRdb's copy has only in-frame clones and lacks some. Counted here are around 170,000 clones, about 83% occurring once; the ten biggest clones make up 1.5%. Material for sequencing was peripheral blood. The receptors derive from a human donor in a cohort sampled during active COVID-19. Each CDR3 is given with its conserved first and last residue. A D gene is named only where the DNA matches it firmly. Not every row has a clone size; where given, it reads once, few, many or a size class.

J: TRBJ1-5
size: once
V: TRBV28
D: .
CDR3: CASRNRDHQPQHF
DNA: TGTGCCAGCAGGAACAGGGATCATCAGCCCCAGCATTTT

J: TRBJ2-2
size: .
V: TRBV11-2
D: .
CDR3: CASSLGWGANTGELFF
DNA: TGTGCCAGCAGCTTAGGATGGGGCGCGAACACCGGGGAGCTGTTTTTT

J: TRBJ2-7
size: .
V: TRBV7-2
D: TRBD2
CDR3: CASSSLGLAGAYYEQYF
DNA: TGTGCCAGCAGCTCCCTGGGACTAGCGGGGGCCTACTACGAGCAGTACTTC

J: TRBJ2-7
size: few
V: TRBV4-3
D: TRBD1
CDR3: CASSQGAGGEQYF
DNA: TGCGCCAGCAGCCAAGGCGCAGGGGGCGAGCAGTACTTC

J: TRBJ1-6
size: .
V: TRBV6-1
D: .
CDR3: CASSDQGPSYNSPLHF
DNA: TGTGCCAGCAGTGATCAGGGTCCGTCCTATAATTCACCCCTCCACTTT

J: TRBJ2-7
size: .
V: TRBV4-3
D: TRBD2
CDR3: CASSQLLAGDPSYEQYF
DNA: TGCGCCAGCAGCCAACTCTTAGCGGGGGACCCCTCCTACGAGCAGTACTTC

J: TRBJ2-7
size: .
V: TRBV5-6
D: TRBD1
CDR3: CASSLIGDRAIYEQYF
DNA: TGTGCCAGCAGCTTGATTGGGGACAGGGCAATTTACGAGCAGTACTTC

J: TRBJ1-1
size: .
V: TRBV7-2
D: TRBD1
CDR3: CASSLDRGRTEAFF
DNA: TGTGCCAGCAGCTTAGACAGGGGGCGAACTGAAGCTTTCTTT

J: TRBJ1-2
size: .
V: TRBV28
D: .
CDR3: CASSSRQYGYTF
DNA: TGTGCCAGCAGTAGTCGACAGTATGGCTACACCTTC

J: TRBJ1-1
size: .
V: TRBV9
D: TRBD1
CDR3: CASSATGGGTEAFF
DNA: TGTGCCAGCAGCGCGACAGGGGGAGGTACTGAAGCTTTCTTT

J: TRBJ1-2
size: .
V: TRBV7-2
D: .
CDR3: CASSLGGGNNYGYTF
DNA: TGTGCCAGCAGCTTAGGGGGCGGGAATAACTATGGCTACACCTTC

J: TRBJ2-7
size: .
V: TRBV18
D: TRBD2
CDR3: CASSPRQGGTYEQYF
DNA: TGTGCCAGCTCACCTAGGCAGGGAGGGACCTACGAGCAGTACTTC

J: TRBJ2-2
size: .
V: TRBV6-8
D: TRBD1
CDR3: CASSYSGALDRERRGAVF
DNA: TGTGCCAGCAGTTACTCGGGGGCTTTGGACAGGGAGCGCCGGGGAGCTGTTTTT

J: TRBJ2-7
size: .
V: TRBV7-2
D: .
CDR3: CASSLTRAQPSYEQYF
DNA: TGTGCCAGCAGCTTAACGAGGGCCCAACCCTCCTACGAGCAGTACTTC

J: TRBJ1-2
size: .
V: TRBV5-6
D: .
CDR3: CASSQGTYGYTF
DNA: TGTGCCAGCAGCCAGGGAACCTATGGCTACACCTTC

J: TRBJ2-5
size: .
V: TRBV21-1
D: .
CDR3: CASSKHSGRPRETQYF
DNA: TGTGCCAGCAGCAAACACAGCGGGAGGCCCCGAGAGACCCAGTACTTC

J: TRBJ1-5
size: .
V: TRBV6-1
D: .
CDR3: CASSETGVDQPQHF
DNA: TGTGCCAGCAGTGAAACGGGGGTAGATCAGCCCCAGCATTTT

J: TRBJ1-1
size: .
V: TRBV27
D: TRBD1
CDR3: CASRGTGETEAFF
DNA: TGTGCCAGCAGGGGGACAGGGGAGACTGAAGCTTTCTTT

J: TRBJ1-1
size: .
V: TRBV7-2
D: TRBD1
CDR3: CASSSRTGETEAFF
DNA: TGTGCCAGCAGCTCCCGGACAGGGGAAACTGAAGCTTTCTTT

J: TRBJ1-5
size: .
V: TRBV7-2
D: .
CDR3: CASSLRGAGNQPQHF
DNA: TGTGCCAGCAGCTTACGGGGGGCTGGCAATCAGCCCCAGCATTTT

J: TRBJ2-7
size: .
V: TRBV7-9
D: TRBD1
CDR3: CASSLWGTGNYEQYF
DNA: TGTGCCAGCAGCCTGTGGGGGACAGGGAACTACGAGCAGTACTTC

J: TRBJ1-1
size: .
V: TRBV19
D: .
CDR3: CASSIRGGTEAFF
DNA: TGTGCCAGTAGTATAAGAGGGGGCACTGAAGCTTTCTTT

J: TRBJ2-3
size: .
V: TRBV7-9
D: TRBD2
CDR3: CASSPRLAGGPNTQYF
DNA: TGTGCCAGCAGCCCCCGACTAGCGGGAGGGCCGAATACGCAGTATTTT

J: TRBJ1-3
size: .
V: TRBV28
D: .
CDR3: CASNLSGNTIYF
DNA: TGTGCCAGCAATCTTTCGGGAAACACCATATATTTT

J: TRBJ2-7
size: .
V: TRBV5-3
D: TRBD1
CDR3: CARSLRAGGHYEQYF
DNA: TGTGCCAGAAGCTTGAGGGCAGGGGGCCACTACGAGCAGTACTTC

J: TRBJ1-1
size: .
V: TRBV27
D: TRBD1
CDR3: CASSLLAGTGGTEAFF
DNA: TGTGCCAGCAGTTTATTGGCCGGGACAGGGGGCACTGAAGCTTTCTTT

J: TRBJ2-7
size: .
V: TRBV11-2
D: TRBD1
CDR3: CASSLAGQAYEQYF
DNA: TGTGCCAGCAGCTTAGCCGGACAGGCTTACGAGCAGTACTTC

J: TRBJ2-3
size: .
V: TRBV10-2
D: .
CDR3: CASTRERPTDTQYF
DNA: TGCGCCAGCACTAGGGAGAGGCCGACAGATACGCAGTATTTT

J: TRBJ1-1
size: .
V: TRBV20-1
D: .
CDR3: CSARGGAEAFF
DNA: TGCAGTGCTCGAGGGGGGGCTGAAGCTTTCTTT

J: TRBJ1-1
size: .
V: TRBV4-2
D: .
CDR3: CASSQDALIEAFF
DNA: TGTGCCAGCAGCCAAGATGCCCTAATAGAAGCTTTCTTT

J: TRBJ2-7
size: .
V: TRBV3-1/TRBV3-2
D: TRBD2
CDR3: CASSLSGGAYEQYF
DNA: TGTGCCAGCAGCCTCAGCGGGGGGGCCTACGAGCAGTACTTC

J: TRBJ2-7
size: .
V: TRBV4-2
D: TRBD1
CDR3: CASSQGGDRGYGQYF
DNA: TGTGCCAGCAGCCAGGGTGGGGACAGGGGGTATGGGCAGTACTTC

J: TRBJ1-2
size: .
V: TRBV5-4
D: TRBD1
CDR3: CASSSLAGQGDYGYTF
DNA: TGTGCCAGCAGCTCCCTAGCTGGACAGGGGGACTATGGCTACACCTTC

J: TRBJ2-6
size: .
V: TRBV28
D: .
CDR3: CASRLSSGANVLTF
DNA: TGTGCCAGCAGGCTTAGCTCTGGGGCCAACGTCCTGACTTTC

J: TRBJ2-1
size: once
V: TRBV14
D: TRBD2
CDR3: CASSQRLAGGGNEQFF
DNA: TGTGCCAGCAGCCAGAGACTAGCGGGAGGAGGCAATGAGCAGTTCTTC

J: TRBJ2-7
size: .
V: TRBV2
D: TRBD2
CDR3: CASSEGLAGGSYEQYF
DNA: TGTGCCAGCAGTGAAGGACTAGCGGGAGGGTCCTACGAGCAGTACTTC

J: TRBJ1-1
size: .
V: TRBV6-2/TRBV6-3
D: .
CDR3: CASSFGGTGGTEAFF
DNA: TGTGCCAGCAGTTTTGGGGGGACGGGCGGCACTGAAGCTTTCTTT

J: TRBJ1-1
size: .
V: TRBV4-1
D: TRBD1
CDR3: CASSQGQRFLNTEAFF
DNA: TGCGCCAGCAGCCAGGGACAGCGATTTTTAAACACTGAAGCTTTCTTT

J: TRBJ1-4
size: .
V: TRBV5-6
D: TRBD1
CDR3: CASSSRQGGTNEKLFF
DNA: TGTGCCAGCAGCTCGCGACAGGGAGGTACTAATGAAAAACTGTTTTTT

J: TRBJ2-7
size: .
V: TRBV7-3
D: TRBD2
CDR3: CASSPHGTSGTEQYF
DNA: TGTGCCAGCAGCCCCCACGGGACTAGCGGGACCGAGCAGTACTTC

J: TRBJ2-2
size: .
V: TRBV27
D: TRBD1
CDR3: CASSPGQGPTGELFF
DNA: TGTGCCAGCAGTCCGGGACAGGGACCAACCGGGGAGCTGTTTTTT